This TCR beta chain derives from a study of Graves' ophthalmopathy and Graves' hyperthyroidism. General study results and limits: The majority of expanded thyroid clonotypes above 0.001 frequency also occurred in blood.

The germline V gene has CDR1 SQVTM and CDR2 ANQGSEA. This CDR3 is 13 amino acids long. V dropped 8 bases and J dropped 0 bases, with 8 bases sitting between them. Notes on this clonotype: What it binds is unknown.

The sequenced template was RNA, covering the TCR beta CDR3 region. HTBI-primed first-round RT-PCR preceded second-round multiplex PCR. MiXCR, run by TCRdb on the multiplex PCR reads, gives a single entry per CDR3 protein. The table shows hundreds of thousands of distinct CDR3 sequences, with approximately 39% occurring only once. This chain uses TRBV29-1 with TRBJ2-6; D not resolved. The clonotype comes from an adult man with Graves' ophthalmopathy. Sequenced material: peripheral blood. CDR3 nucleotides: TGCAGCAGTTCGGCCTCTGGGGCCAACGTCCTGACTTTC. Its translation is CSSSASGANVLTF.